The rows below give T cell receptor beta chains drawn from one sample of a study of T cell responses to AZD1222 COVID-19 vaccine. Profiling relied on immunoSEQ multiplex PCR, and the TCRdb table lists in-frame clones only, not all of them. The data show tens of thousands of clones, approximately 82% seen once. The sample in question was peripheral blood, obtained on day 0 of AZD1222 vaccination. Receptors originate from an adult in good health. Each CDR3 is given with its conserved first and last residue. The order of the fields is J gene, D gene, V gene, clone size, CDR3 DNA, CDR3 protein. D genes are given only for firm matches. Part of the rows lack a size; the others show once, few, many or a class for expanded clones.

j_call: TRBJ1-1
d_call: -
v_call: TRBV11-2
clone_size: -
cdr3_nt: TGTGCCAGCAGCCTTAGGGGGACTGAAGCTTTCTTT
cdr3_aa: CASSLRGTEAFF

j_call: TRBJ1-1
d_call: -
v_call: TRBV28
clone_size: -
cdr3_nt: TGTGCCAGCAGTTTCCCCTGGGAGGGGAAGGCAACTGAAGCTTTCTTT
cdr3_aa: CASSFPWEGKATEAFF

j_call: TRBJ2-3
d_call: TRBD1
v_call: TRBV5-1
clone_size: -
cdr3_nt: TGCGCCAGCAGCTTCCGGACAGGGGAAGCAGATACGCAGTATTTT
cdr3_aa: CASSFRTGEADTQYF

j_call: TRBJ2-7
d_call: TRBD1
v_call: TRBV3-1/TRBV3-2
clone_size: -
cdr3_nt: TGTGCCACCGGACAGGGAGGATGGGAGCAGTACTTC
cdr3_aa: CATGQGGWEQYF

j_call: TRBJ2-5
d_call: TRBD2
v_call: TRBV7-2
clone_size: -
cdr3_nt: TGTGCCAGCAGGCCCCAGAGGGGGTCTAGCGGGATTCAAGAGACCCAGTACTTC
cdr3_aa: CASRPQRGSSGIQETQYF

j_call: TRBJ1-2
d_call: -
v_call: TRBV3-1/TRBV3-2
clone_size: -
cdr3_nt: TGTGCCAGCAGCCAAGGAGGTACGGGGGGCTACACCTTC
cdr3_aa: CASSQGGTGGYTF

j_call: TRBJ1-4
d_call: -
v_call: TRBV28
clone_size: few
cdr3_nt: TGTGCCAGCAGACCCGGGACACTAACTAATGAAAAACTGTTTTTT
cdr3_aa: CASRPGTLTNEKLFF

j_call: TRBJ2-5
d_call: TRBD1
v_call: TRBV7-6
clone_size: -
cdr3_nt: TGTGCCAGCAGCTTAGTTCCCCCCGGGACAGGGGCACAAGAGACCCAGTACTTC
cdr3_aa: CASSLVPPGTGAQETQYF

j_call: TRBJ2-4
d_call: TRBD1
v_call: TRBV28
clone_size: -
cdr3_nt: TGTGCCAGCAGCACAGACAGGGAAGCCAAAAACATTCAGTACTTC
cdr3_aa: CASSTDREAKNIQYF

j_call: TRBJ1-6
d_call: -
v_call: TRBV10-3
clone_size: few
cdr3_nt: TGTGCCATCAGTGACAGGGATGATTCACCCCTCCACTTT
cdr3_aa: CAISDRDDSPLHF

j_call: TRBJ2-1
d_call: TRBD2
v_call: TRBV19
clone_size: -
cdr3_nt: TGTGCCAGTAGTATAGTAGCTAGCGGGATTTACAATGAGCAGTTCTTC
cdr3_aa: CASSIVASGIYNEQFF

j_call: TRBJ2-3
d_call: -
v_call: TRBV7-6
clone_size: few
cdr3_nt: TGTGCCAGCAGCTCCCCTTGGGGGCCGGGACGGGATACGCAGTATTTT
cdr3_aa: CASSSPWGPGRDTQYF

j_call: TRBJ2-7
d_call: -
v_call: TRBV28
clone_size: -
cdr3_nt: TGTGCCAGCAGTTTATGGACAGCGGTACGAGGGCAGTACTTC
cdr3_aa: CASSLWTAVRGQYF

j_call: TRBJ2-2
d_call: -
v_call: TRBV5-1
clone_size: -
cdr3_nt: TGCGCCAGCAGCTTGGCCGACGGTAACACCGGGGAGCTGTTTTTT
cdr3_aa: CASSLADGNTGELFF

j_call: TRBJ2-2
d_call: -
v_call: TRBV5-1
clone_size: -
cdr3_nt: TGCGCCAGCAGCTGGAGCCAGGCGAACACCGGGGAGCTGTTTTTT
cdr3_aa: CASSWSQANTGELFF

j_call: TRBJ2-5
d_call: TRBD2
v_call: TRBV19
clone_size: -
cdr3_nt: TGTGCCAGTAGTATCGGGGTAGCGGGAGGAGGGACCCAGTACTTC
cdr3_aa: CASSIGVAGGGTQYF

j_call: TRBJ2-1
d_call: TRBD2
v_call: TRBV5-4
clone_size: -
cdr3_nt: TGTGCCAGCAGCACGGGACTAGCTGGCCTCAATGAGCAGTTCTTC
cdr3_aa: CASSTGLAGLNEQFF

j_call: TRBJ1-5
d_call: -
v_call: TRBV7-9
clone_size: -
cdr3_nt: TGTGCCAGCAGCTCGACAGCGTATAGCAATCAGCCCCAGCATTTT
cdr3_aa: CASSSTAYSNQPQHF

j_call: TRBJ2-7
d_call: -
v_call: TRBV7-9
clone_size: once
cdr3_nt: TGTGCCAGCAGCTCCCTCCCCCCGGGGCCCTACGAGCAGTACTTC
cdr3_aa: CASSSLPPGPYEQYF

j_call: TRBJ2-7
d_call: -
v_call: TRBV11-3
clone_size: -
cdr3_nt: TGTGCCAGCAGCTTACGTGGCTATCCGTGGAGCTTC
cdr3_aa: CASSLRGYPWSF

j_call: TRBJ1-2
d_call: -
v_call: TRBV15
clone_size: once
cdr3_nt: TGTGCCACCAGCAACGATGTGGGCTTCACAAGGGGCTACACCTTC
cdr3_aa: CATSNDVGFTRGYTF

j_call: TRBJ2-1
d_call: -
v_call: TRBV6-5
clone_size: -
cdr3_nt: TGTGCCAGCAGTTACGACGGGAGATGGAGCAATGAGCAGTTCTTC
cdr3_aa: CASSYDGRWSNEQFF

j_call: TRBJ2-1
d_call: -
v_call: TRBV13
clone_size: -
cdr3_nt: TGTGCCAGCAGTCTCCTGGGGGAGCAGTTCTTC
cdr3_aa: CASSLLGEQFF

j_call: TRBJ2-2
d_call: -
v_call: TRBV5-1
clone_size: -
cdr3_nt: TGCGCCAGCAGCTGGGGACCGTCGAACACCGGGGAGCTGTTTTTT
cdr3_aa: CASSWGPSNTGELFF

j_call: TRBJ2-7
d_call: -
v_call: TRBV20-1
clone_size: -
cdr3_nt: TGCAGTGCTAGCGTAGGCTACGAGCAGTACTTC
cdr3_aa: CSASVGYEQYF

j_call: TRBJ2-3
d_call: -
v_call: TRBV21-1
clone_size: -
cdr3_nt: TGTGCCAGCAGCGGGAGACAGGGGCTATATACGCAGTATTTT
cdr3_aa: CASSGRQGLYTQYF

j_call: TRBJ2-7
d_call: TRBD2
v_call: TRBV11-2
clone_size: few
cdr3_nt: TGTGCCAGCAGCTTAGATTGGACTAGCAGCGAGCAGTACTTC
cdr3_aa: CASSLDWTSSEQYF

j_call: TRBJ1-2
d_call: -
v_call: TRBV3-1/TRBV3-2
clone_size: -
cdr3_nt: TGTGCCAGCAGCCAAGGCTATGGCTACACCTTC
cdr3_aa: CASSQGYGYTF

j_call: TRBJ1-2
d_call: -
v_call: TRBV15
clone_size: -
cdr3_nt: TGTGCCACCAGCAGAGATTTGACGCCTAACTATGGCTACACCTTC
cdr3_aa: CATSRDLTPNYGYTF

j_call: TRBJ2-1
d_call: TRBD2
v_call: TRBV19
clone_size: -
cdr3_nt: TGTGCCAGTAGTAGACTAGCGGGAGGCTCCTACAATGAGCAGTTCTTC
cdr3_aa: CASSRLAGGSYNEQFF

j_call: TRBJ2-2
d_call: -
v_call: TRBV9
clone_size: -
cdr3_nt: TGTGCCAGCAGCGTAATGGGGAGGAGGACCGGGGAGCTGTTTTTT
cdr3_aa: CASSVMGRRTGELFF

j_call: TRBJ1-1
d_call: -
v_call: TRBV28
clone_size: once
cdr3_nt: TGTGCCAGCAGAATCAGTAGGGCTGAAGCTTTCTTT
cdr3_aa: CASRISRAEAFF

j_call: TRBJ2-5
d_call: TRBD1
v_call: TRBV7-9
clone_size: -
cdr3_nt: TGTGCCAGCAGCGTCGGACAGGGACAAGAGACCCAGTACTTC
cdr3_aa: CASSVGQGQETQYF

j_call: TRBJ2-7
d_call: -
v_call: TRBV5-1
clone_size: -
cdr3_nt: TGCGCCAGCAGCTTGGGGCAGGTTGACTACGAGCAGTACTTC
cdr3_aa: CASSLGQVDYEQYF

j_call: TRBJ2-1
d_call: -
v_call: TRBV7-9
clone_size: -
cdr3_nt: TGTGCCAGCAGCTTAGACTCAAACAATGAGCAGTTCTTC
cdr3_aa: CASSLDSNNEQFF

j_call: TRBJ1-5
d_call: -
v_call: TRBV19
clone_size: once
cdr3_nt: TGTGCCAGTAGTTTCCTCGTAAGGGAAAATCAGCCCCAGCATTTT
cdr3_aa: CASSFLVRENQPQHF

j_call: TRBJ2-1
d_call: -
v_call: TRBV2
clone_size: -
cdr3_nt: TGTGCCAGCAGTGAAGGGGGGTTGGGGCTCACACGCAATGAGCAGTTCTTC
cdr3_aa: CASSEGGLGLTRNEQFF

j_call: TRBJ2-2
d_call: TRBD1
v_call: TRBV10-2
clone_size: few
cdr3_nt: TGCGCCAGCAGTGACCAGGGGGCGGGCGCCGGGGAGCTGTTTTTT
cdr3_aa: CASSDQGAGAGELFF

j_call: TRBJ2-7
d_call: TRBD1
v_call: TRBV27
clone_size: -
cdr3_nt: TGTGCCAGCAGCCAGACAGGGACCTCCTACGAGCAGTACTTC
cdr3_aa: CASSQTGTSYEQYF

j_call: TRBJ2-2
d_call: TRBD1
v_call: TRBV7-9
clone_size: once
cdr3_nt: TGTGCCAGCAGCCCCCGACAGGGTGACGGGGAGCTGTTTTTT
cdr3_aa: CASSPRQGDGELFF

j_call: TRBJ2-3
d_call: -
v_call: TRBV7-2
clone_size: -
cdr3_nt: TGTGCCAGCAGCCCTAGTGGGGCGGAAGGGGATACGCAGTATTTT
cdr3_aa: CASSPSGAEGDTQYF

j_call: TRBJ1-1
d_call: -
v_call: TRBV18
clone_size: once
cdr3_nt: TGTGCCAGCTCACCACCGAGCGTCAACACTGAAGCTTTCTTT
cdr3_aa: CASSPPSVNTEAFF

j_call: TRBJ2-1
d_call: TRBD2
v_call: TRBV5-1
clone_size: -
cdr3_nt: TGCGCCAGCAGCGCCACCGGGACTAGCGGGAGGTTTGAGCAGTTCTTC
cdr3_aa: CASSATGTSGRFEQFF

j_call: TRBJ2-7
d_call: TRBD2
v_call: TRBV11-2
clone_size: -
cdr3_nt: TGTGCCAGCAGCTTGACTAGCGGCCCCTACGAGCAGTACTTC
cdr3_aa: CASSLTSGPYEQYF

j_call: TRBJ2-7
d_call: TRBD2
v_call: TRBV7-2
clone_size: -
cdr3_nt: TGTGCCAGCAGCTTGTCTAGCGGCTCGTCTTACGAGCAGTACTTC
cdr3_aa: CASSLSSGSSYEQYF

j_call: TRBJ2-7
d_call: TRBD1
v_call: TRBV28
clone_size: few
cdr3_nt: TGTGCCAGCAGACCGGGACAGGTCTACGAGCAGTACTTC
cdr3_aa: CASRPGQVYEQYF